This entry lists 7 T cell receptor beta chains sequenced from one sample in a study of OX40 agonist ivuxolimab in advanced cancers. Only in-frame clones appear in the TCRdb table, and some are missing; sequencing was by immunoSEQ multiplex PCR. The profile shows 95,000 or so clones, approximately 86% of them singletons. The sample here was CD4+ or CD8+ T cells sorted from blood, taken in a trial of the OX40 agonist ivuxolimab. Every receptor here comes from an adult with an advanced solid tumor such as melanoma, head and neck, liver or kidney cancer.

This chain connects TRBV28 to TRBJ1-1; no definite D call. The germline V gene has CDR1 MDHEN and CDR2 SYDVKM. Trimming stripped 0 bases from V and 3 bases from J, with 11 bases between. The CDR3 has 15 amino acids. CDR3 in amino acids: CASSLWGLGDTEAFF. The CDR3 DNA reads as TGTGCCAGCAGTTTATGGGGGTTGGGTGACACTGAAGCTTTCTTT.

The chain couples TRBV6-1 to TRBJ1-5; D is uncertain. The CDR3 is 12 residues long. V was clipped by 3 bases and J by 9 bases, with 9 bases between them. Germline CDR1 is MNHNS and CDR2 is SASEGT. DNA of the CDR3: TGTGCCAGCAGTGACGGCTTGGGGCCCCAGCATTTT. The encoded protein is CASSDGLGPQHF.

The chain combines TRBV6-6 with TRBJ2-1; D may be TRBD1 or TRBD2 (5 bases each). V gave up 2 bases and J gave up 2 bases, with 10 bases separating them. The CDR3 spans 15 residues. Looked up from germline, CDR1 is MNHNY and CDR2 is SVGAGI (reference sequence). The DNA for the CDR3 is TGTGCCAGCAGTTACAATCGGGACCCCTACAATGAGCAGTTCTTC. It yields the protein CASSYNRDPYNEQFF.

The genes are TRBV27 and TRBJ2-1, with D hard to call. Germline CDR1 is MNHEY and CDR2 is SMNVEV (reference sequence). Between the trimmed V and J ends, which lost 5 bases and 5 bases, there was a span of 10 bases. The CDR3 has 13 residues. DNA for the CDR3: TGTGCCAGCAGTATTGGCCGCAACAATGAGCAGTTCTTC. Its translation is CASSIGRNNEQFF.

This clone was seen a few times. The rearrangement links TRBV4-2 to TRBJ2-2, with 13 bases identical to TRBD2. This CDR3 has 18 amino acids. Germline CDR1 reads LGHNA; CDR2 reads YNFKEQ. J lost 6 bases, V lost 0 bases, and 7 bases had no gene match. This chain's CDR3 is CASSQETSGRRVAGELFF. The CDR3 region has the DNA TGTGCCAGCAGCCAAGAGACTAGCGGGAGGAGGGTTGCCGGGGAGCTGTTTTTT.

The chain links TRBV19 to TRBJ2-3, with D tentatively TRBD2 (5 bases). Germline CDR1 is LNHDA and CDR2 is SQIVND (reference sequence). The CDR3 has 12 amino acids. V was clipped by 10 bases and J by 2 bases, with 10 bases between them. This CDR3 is CATGINTDTQYF. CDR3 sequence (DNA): TGTGCCACCGGGATCAACACAGATACGCAGTATTTT.

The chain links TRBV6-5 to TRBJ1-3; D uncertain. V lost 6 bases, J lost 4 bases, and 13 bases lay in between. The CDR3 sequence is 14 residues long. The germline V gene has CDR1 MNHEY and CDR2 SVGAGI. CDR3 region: CASSLDLIGNTIYF. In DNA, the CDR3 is TGTGCCAGCAGCCTGGACCTTATCGGAAACACCATATATTTT.